Included here is one TCR beta chain sequence, with context. These data come from a study of blood T cell repertoires in COVID-19. The method was immunoSEQ multiplex PCR; TCRdb's version includes in-frame clones alone and lacks a portion of them. The sample records about 260,000 clones, approximately 92% being singletons. Study members were between about 18 and 100 years old and lived in 20 to 30 US regions. This TCR derives from a young woman who had recovered from COVID-19. Sequenced: PBMCs or T cells enriched from blood (not recorded which).

The CDR3 DNA is TGTGCCAGCAGCTTCACGGGACTACCAGCGGATACGCAGTATTTT. As protein: CASSFTGLPADTQYF. V gene TRBV7-9 combines with J gene TRBJ2-3, with 7 bases matching TRBD2. CDR1 and CDR2 from the germline V gene are SEHNR and FQNEAQ (reference sequence). The trim removed 3 bases at V and 6 bases at J, leaving 9 bases unmatched. The CDR3 contains 15 residues.